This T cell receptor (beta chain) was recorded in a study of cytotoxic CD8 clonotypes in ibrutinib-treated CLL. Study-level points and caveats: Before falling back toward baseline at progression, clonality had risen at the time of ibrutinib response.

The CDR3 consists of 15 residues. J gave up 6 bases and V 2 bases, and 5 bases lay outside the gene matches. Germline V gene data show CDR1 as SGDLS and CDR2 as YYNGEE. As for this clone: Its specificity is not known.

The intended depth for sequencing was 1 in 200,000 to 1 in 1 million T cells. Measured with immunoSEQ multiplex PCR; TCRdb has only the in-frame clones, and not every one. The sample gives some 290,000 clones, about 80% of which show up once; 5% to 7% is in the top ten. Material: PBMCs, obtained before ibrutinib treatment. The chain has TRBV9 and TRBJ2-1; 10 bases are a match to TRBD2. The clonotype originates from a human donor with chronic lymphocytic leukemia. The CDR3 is CASSVRLAGSNEQFF. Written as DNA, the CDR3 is TGTGCCAGCAGCGTCAGACTAGCGGGTTCCAATGAGCAGTTCTTC. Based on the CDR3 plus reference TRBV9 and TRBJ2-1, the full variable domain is DSGVTQTPKHLITATGQRVTLRCSPRSGDLSVYWYQQSLDQGLQFLIQYYNGEERAKGNILERFSAQQFPDLHSELNLSSLELGDSALYFCASSVRLAGSNEQFFGPGTRLTVL.